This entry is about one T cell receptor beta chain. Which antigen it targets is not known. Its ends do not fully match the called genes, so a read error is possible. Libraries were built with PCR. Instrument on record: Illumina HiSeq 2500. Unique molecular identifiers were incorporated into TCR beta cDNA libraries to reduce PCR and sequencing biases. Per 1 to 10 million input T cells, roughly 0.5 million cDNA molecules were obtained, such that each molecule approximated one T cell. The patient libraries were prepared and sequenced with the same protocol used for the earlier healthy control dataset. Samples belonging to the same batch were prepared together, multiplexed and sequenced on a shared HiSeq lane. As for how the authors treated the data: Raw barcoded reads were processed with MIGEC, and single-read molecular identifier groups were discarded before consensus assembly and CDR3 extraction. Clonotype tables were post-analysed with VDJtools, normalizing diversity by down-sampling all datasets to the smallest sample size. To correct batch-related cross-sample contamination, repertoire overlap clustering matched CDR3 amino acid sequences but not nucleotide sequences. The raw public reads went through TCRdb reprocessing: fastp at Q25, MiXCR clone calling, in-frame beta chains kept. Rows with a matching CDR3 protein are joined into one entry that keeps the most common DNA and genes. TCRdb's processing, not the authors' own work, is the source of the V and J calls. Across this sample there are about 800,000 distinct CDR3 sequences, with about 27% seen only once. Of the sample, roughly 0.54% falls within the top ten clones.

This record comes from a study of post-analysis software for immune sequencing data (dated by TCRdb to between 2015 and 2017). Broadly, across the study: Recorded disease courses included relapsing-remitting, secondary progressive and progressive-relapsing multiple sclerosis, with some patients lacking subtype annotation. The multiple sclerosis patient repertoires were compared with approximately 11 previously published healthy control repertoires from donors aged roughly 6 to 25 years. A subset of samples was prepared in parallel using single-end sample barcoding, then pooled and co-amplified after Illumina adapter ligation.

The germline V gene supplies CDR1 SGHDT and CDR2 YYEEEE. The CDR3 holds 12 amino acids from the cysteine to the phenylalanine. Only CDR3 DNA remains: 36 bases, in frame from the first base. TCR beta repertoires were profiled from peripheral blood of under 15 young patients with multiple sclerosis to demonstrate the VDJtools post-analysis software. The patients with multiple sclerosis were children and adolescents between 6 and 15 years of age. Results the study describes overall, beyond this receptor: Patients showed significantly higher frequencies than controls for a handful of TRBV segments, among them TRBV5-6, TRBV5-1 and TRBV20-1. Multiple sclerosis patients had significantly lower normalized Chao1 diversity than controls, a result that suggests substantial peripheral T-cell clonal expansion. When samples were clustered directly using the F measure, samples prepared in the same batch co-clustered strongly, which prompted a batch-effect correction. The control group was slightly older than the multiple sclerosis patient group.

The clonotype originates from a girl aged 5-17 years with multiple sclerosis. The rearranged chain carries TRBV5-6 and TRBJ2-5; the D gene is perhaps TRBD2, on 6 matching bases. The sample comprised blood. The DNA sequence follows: TGTGCCAGTAGCTCGGTGGGGGGGACCCAGTACTTC. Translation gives CASSSVGGTQYF.